This T cell receptor beta chain was documented in a study of tumor T cells in aggressive B-cell lymphoma. CDR1 is SEHNR, CDR2 FQNEAQ, per germline (reference sequence). The CDR3 covers 15 residues. The junction had 14 bases not matched to a gene; V was cut back by 5 bases and J by 10 bases. Clones were sequenced by immunoSEQ multiplex PCR, and TCRdb holds only the in-frame ones, with some missing. The sample lists 9,000 to 13,000 clones, about 91% occurring once. The V gene is TRBV7-9, the J gene TRBJ2-1; 7 nucleotides align to TRBD2. Sequenced input: tumor tissue. The receptor was isolated from an adult with diffuse large B cell lymphoma. CDR3 region: CASSLEASGGREQFF. As DNA, the CDR3 is TGTGCCAGCAGCCTAGAGGCTAGCGGAGGGAGGGAGCAGTTCTTC.